The 23 T cell receptor beta chains below come from one sample, sequenced in a study of shared clonotypes between healthy human individuals. Profiled with immunoSEQ multiplex PCR; TCRdb holds only in-frame clones, not every one. Counted here are nearly 1,000,000 clones, approximately 80% occurring once; the ten biggest clones make up about 1.5%. The sequencing input was memory CD4+ T cells sorted from blood. Subset indicated: CD45RA-negative fraction. These receptors were collected from a man aged 18 to 35 in good health.

The genes are TRBV28 and TRBJ1-6; 7 nucleotides agree with TRBD1. The CDR3 spans 16 residues. In germline, CDR1 is MDHEN, CDR2 SYDVKM. Trimming cost V 5 bases and J 0 bases; bases outside gene matches: 4. Here the CDR3 reads CASSPQGSSYNSPLHF. CDR3 coding DNA: TGTGCCAGCAGTCCACAGGGGAGCTCCTATAATTCACCCCTCCACTTT. Together with reference TRBV28 and TRBJ1-6, the CDR3 gives the full variable domain: DVKVTQSSRYLVKRTGEKVFLECVQDMDHENMFWYRQDPGLGLRLIYFSYDVKMKEKGDIPEGYSVSREKKERFSLILESASTNQTSMYLCASSPQGSSYNSPLHFGNGTRLTVT.

Regarding this clone: This could be a read error, since a much larger clone is one nucleotide away. At the DNA level, this CDR3 is encoded by other sequences in the same sample as well. The rearrangement links TRBV6-1 to TRBJ1-2; the D is unclear. Trimming pared 2 bases from V and 2 bases from J, leaving 3 bases between. The CDR3 runs to 12 residues. The germline CDR1 and CDR2 sequences are MNHNS and SASEGT. CDR3 amino acids: CASSEPNYGYTF. The CDR3 coding sequence is TGTGCCAGCAGTGAACCGAACTATGGCTACACCTTC.

As for this clone: The junction shows a germline mismatch at one end, possibly a read error. The rearrangement uses TRBV7-8 and TRBJ1-4; possible D gene TRBD1, 6 bases. CDR1 is SGHVS, CDR2 FQNEAQ, per germline. This CDR3 is 14 amino acids long. The CDR3 DNA follows: TGTGCCAGCAGCCTAGCAGGGGTGCAAGAAAAACTGTTTTTT. Translating it yields CASSLAGVQEKLFF.

This clone was found a few times. V and J are TRBV2 and TRBJ2-3; 7 nucleotides agree with TRBD2. J gave up 4 bases and V 3 bases, and 7 bases lay outside the gene matches. Looked up from germline, CDR1 is SNHLY and CDR2 is FYNNEI. The CDR3 spans 15 residues. The CDR3 nucleotides read TGTGCCAGCAGTGACGGCGGGAGAAACGCAGATACGCAGTATTTT. Protein: CASSDGGRNADTQYF.

V gene TRBV6-5 combines with J gene TRBJ1-1; D possibly corresponds to TRBD1 (6 bases). The CDR3 is made up of 15 amino acids. The germline CDR1 and CDR2 sequences are MNHEY and SVGAGI. V was shortened by 6 bases and J by 1 base, with 15 bases between the two germline ends. The CDR3 DNA reads as TGTGCCAGCAGATCCGCGGGGGCCGCGAACACTGAAGCTTTCTTT. Its translation: CASRSAGAANTEAFF.

The J gene is TRBJ1-5, the V gene TRBV19; D gene ambiguous. Germline CDR1 LNHDA, CDR2 SQIVND (reference sequence). The CDR3 has 18 residues. V was shortened by 5 bases and J by 2 bases, with 22 bases between the two germline ends. As DNA, the CDR3 is TGTGCCAGTAGTTATTCAATCATTCAGGTAAGGGGCAATCAGCCCCAGCATTTT. Translation gives CASSYSIIQVRGNQPQHF.

This clone was seen only once. The chain joins TRBV6-1 to TRBJ1-1; D call uncertain. The CDR3 spans 15 residues. V lost 6 bases and J lost 0, with 14 bases in between. From germline, CDR1 is MNHNS and CDR2 SASEGT. The CDR3 spells CASRDYSKMNTEAFF. In nucleotides, the CDR3 is TGTGCCAGCAGAGATTATAGTAAAATGAACACTGAAGCTTTCTTT.

This rearrangement joins TRBV6-6 to TRBJ2-5; D ambiguous. Germline V CDR1 and CDR2: MNHNY, SVGAGI (reference sequence). The CDR3 loop spans 13 amino acids. V lost 1 base and J 5 bases, leaving 8 bases between the germline ends. Written as DNA, the CDR3 is TGTGCCAGCAGTTACTGGCAACGCGAGACCCAGTACTTC. Protein: CASSYWQRETQYF.

In the case of this clone: The junction departs from germline at one end; a sequencing error may be responsible. The chain employs TRBV7-7 and TRBJ2-5; D might be TRBD2 (5 bases). The CDR3 totals 15 residues. CDR1 and CDR2 from the germline V gene are SSHAT and FNYEAQ (reference sequence). CDR3 residues: CASSLSSGDQETQYF. CDR3 coding DNA: TGTGCTAGCAGCTTAAGTTCCGGGGACCAAGAGACCCAGTACTTC.

V usage is TRBV5-1 and J usage is TRBJ2-2; unclear D gene. V gave up 7 bases and J gave up 4 bases, with 14 bases separating them. Germline CDR1 and CDR2: SGHRS and YFSETQ. This CDR3 comprises 14 residues. CDR3 DNA: TGCGCCAGCTCTCGTTACTCGGGCACCGGGGAGCTGTTTTTT. It specifies CASSRYSGTGELFF.

The V and J genes are TRBV7-2 and TRBJ2-3; 10 nucleotides align to TRBD1. Trimming cost V 5 bases and J 6 bases; bases outside gene matches: 11. Looked up from germline, CDR1 is SGHTA and CDR2 is FQGNSA. The CDR3 runs to 16 residues. This CDR3 reads CASSRKTGGAVDTQYF. The CDR3 bases are TGTGCCAGCAGCCGTAAGACAGGGGGCGCCGTGGATACGCAGTATTTT.

The chain carries TRBV12-5 and TRBJ2-3; D is uncertain. This CDR3 is built from 15 residues. Germline values: CDR1 LGHNT, CDR2 FRNRAP. V was shortened by 7 bases and J by 2 bases, with 16 bases between the two germline ends. CDR3 DNA sequence: TGTGCTAGTGCAAGGGCCCACCTTGACACAGATACGCAGTATTTT. It yields the protein CASARAHLDTDTQYF. The full variable domain, with the rest looked up from reference TRBV12-5 and TRBJ2-3, is DARVTQTPRHKVTEMGQEVTMRCQPILGHNTVFWYRQTMMQGLELLAYFRNRAPLDDSGMPKDRFSAEMPDATLATLKIQPSEPRDSAVYFCASARAHLDTDTQYFGPGTRLTVL.

The chain links TRBV7-3 to TRBJ2-1; 10 nucleotides align to TRBD2. Looked up from germline, CDR1 is SGHTA and CDR2 is FQGTGA. CDR3 size: 14 residues. V lost 5 bases to trimming and J lost 6 bases; unmatched junction nucleotides: 4. The CDR3 sequence: CASSPGTSANEQFF. CDR3 nucleotide sequence: TGTGCCAGCAGCCCCGGGACTAGCGCCAATGAGCAGTTCTTC.

The chain links TRBV19 to TRBJ2-2; the D is unclear. Per germline, CDR1 LNHDA and CDR2 SQIVND (reference sequence). The CDR3 spans 12 residues. V was pared by 3 bases and J by 5 bases, with 4 bases between. The CDR3 region has the DNA TGTGCCAGTAGTATGAGGACCGGGGAGCTGTTTTTT. Protein product: CASSMRTGELFF.

The CDR3 reads CASSGDRLSTDTQYF. The CDR3 nucleotides read TGTGCCAGCAGCGGCGACAGGCTTAGCACAGATACGCAGTATTTT. The chain joins TRBV9 to TRBJ2-3; TRBD1 is a possible D gene (6 bases). Trimming pared 3 bases from V and 0 bases from J, leaving 11 bases between. Germline CDR1 reads SGDLS; CDR2 reads YYNGEE. This CDR3 region has 15 residues. The full variable domain, rest sourced from reference TRBV9 and TRBJ2-3, is DSGVTQTPKHLITATGQRVTLRCSPRSGDLSVYWYQQSLDQGLQFLIQYYNGEERAKGNILERFSAQQFPDLHSELNLSSLELGDSALYFCASSGDRLSTDTQYFGPGTRLTVL.

The chain joins TRBV10-2 to TRBJ2-6, with TRBD1 matching 9 bases. The CDR3 extends over 18 amino acids. Looked up from germline, CDR1 is WSHSY and CDR2 is SAAADI. Germline trimming cut 8 bases from V and 4 bases from J; bases unmatched to any gene: 15. CDR3 nucleotides: TGCGCCAGCGGTACGGACGGGACAGGGCTTACGGGGGCCAACGTCCTGACTTTC. It encodes CASGTDGTGLTGANVLTF.

The chain recombines TRBV28 with TRBJ2-7; 7 bases agree with TRBD2. The V gene end was trimmed by 6 bases and the J gene end by 3 bases; junction bases not matched to a gene: 11. The CDR3 loop spans 15 amino acids. The germline V gene has CDR1 MDHEN and CDR2 SYDVKM. CDR3 protein: CASRLGRGSSYEQYF. CDR3 coding DNA: TGTGCCAGCAGACTGGGGCGGGGGTCGAGCTACGAGCAGTACTTC. The full variable domain, with the rest looked up from reference TRBV28 and TRBJ2-7, is DVKVTQSSRYLVKRTGEKVFLECVQDMDHENMFWYRQDPGLGLRLIYFSYDVKMKEKGDIPEGYSVSREKKERFSLILESASTNQTSMYLCASRLGRGSSYEQYFGPGTRLTVT.

The V and J genes are TRBV7-2 and TRBJ2-6; tentatively, D is TRBD1 (5 bases). This CDR3 is built from 17 residues. In germline, CDR1 is SGHTA, CDR2 FQGNSA. Trimming took 2 bases from V and 1 from J, leaving 12 bases between them. The CDR3 coding sequence is TGTGCCAGCAGCTTACGTGGGGCCGGGTCTGGGGCCAACGTCCTGACTTTC. This translates into CASSLRGAGSGANVLTF. The full variable domain, rest sourced from reference TRBV7-2 and TRBJ2-6, is GAGVSQSPSNKVTEKGKDVELRCDPISGHTALYWYRQSLGQGLEFLIYFQGNSAPDKSGLPSDRFSAERTGGSVSTLTIQRTQQEDSAVYLCASSLRGAGSGANVLTFGAGSRLTVL.

There are a few counts of this clone. In the same sample, other DNA sequences code for this CDR3. The rearrangement joins TRBV30 to TRBJ1-6, with D tentatively TRBD1 (5 bases). The germline V gene encodes CDR1 GTSNPN and CDR2 SVGIG (reference sequence). Between the trimmed V and J ends, which lost 1 base and 3 bases, there was a span of 7 bases. The CDR3 runs 14 residues. CDR3 nucleotide sequence: TGTGCCTGGAGTGGTGACAGCTATAATTCACCCCTCCACTTT. It is translated as CAWSGDSYNSPLHF.

CDR3 protein: CASSESGAGANKETQYF. In nucleotides, the CDR3 is TGCGCCAGCAGTGAGTCAGGGGCTGGGGCCAACAAAGAGACCCAGTACTTC. V is TRBV10-1 and J is TRBJ2-5; tentative D call: TRBD1 (5 bases). Per the germline V gene, CDR1 is WNHNN and CDR2 is SYGVQD (reference sequence). The V end lost 0 bases, the J end lost 3 bases, and 17 bases lay between the germline ends. The CDR3 runs 17 residues.

The chain carries TRBV12-5 and TRBJ2-7; 8 positions match TRBD2. CDR1 and CDR2 from the germline V gene are LGHNT and FRNRAP. The CDR3 totals 13 residues. With V trimmed by 7 bases and J by 5 bases, 7 bases remained unmatched. The CDR3 reads CASAASGLNEQYF. The CDR3 DNA sequence: TGTGCTAGTGCGGCTAGCGGGCTAAACGAGCAGTACTTC.

V and J are TRBV15 and TRBJ2-2; 8 bases are shared with TRBD1. The CDR3 loop spans 14 amino acids. CDR1 LNHNV and CDR2 YYDKDF come from the germline V gene (reference sequence). Losses at the gene ends were 8 bases for V and 0 bases for J; bases not matched to a gene: 2. In DNA, the CDR3 is TGTGCCACCCGGGGACAGGCGAACACCGGGGAGCTGTTTTTT. It codes for CATRGQANTGELFF.

Comment on this clone: This CDR3 is also generated by other DNA sequences in the sample. V usage is TRBV7-2 and J usage is TRBJ1-5, with D tentatively TRBD1 (6 bases). CDR3 length: 14 amino acids. Trimming took off 4 bases at V and 4 bases at J, with 11 bases between the two ends. The germline V gene encodes CDR1 SGHTA and CDR2 FQGNSA. CDR3 coding DNA: TGTGCCAGCAGCTCACAGGGAGGGAATCAGCCCCAGCATTTT. It is translated as CASSSQGGNQPQHF.